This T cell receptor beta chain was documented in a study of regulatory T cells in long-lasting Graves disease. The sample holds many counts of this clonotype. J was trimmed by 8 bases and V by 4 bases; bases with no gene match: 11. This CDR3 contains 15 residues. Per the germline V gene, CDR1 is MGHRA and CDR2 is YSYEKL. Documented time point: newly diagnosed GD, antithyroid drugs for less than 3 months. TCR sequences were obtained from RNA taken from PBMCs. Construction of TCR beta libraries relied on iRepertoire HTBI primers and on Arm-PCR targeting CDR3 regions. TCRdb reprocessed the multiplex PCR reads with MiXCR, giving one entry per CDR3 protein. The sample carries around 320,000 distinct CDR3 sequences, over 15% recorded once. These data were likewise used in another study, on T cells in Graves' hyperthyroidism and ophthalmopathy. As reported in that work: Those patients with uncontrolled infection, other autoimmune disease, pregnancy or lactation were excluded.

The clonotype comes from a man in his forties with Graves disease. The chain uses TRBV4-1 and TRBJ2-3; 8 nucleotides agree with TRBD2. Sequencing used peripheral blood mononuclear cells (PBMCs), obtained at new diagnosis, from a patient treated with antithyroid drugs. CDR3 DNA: TGCGCCAGCAGCCCGGAGCGGGGGATTTGGGTTACGCAGTATTTT. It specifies CASSPERGIWVTQYF.